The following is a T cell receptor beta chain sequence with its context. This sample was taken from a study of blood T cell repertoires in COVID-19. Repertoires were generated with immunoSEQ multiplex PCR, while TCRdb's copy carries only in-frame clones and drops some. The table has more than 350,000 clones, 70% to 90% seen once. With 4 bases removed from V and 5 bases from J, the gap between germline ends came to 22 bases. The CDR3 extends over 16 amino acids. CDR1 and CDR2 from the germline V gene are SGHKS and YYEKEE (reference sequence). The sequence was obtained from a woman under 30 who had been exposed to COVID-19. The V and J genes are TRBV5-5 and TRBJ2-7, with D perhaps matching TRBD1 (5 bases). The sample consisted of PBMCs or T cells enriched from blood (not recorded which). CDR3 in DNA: TGTGCCAGCAGCGCGCGGAAGACAGTGACTGTCGACGAGCAGTACTTC. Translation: CASSARKTVTVDEQYF.